The 13 T cell receptor beta chains listed next were all sequenced from one sample in a study of post-analysis software for immune sequencing data. Whole-study findings and limits: Elevated frequency relative to controls characterized several TRBV segments in patients, TRBV5-6, TRBV5-1 and TRBV20-1 among them.

These receptors are not linked to any known antigen. Every TCR beta cDNA library bore unique molecular identifiers. TCRdb redid the calling of the PCR reads with MiXCR, one entry per CDR3 protein. The repertoire consists of approximately 570,000 distinct CDR3 sequences, with 44% occurring once and the leading ten covering over 1.5%. The specimen was blood. These TCRs come from a girl aged 5 to 17 with multiple sclerosis.

The chain carries TRBV7-2 and TRBJ2-3, with D perhaps given as TRBD1 or TRBD2 (5 bases each). CDR1 and CDR2 from the germline V gene are SGHTA and FQGNSA. V was clipped by 1 base and J by 5 bases, with 13 bases between them. The CDR3 sequence is 15 residues long. The CDR3 is CTSSLEGPPGDTQYF. CDR3 coding DNA: TGTACCAGCAGCTTAGAGGGACCCCCCGGAGATACGCAGTATTTT.

J is TRBJ2-5 and V is TRBV20-1; 13 bases fit TRBD2. The junction had 5 bases not matched to a gene; V was cut back by 5 bases and J by 2 bases. CDR1 is DFQATT and CDR2 is SNEGSKA in the germline V gene (reference sequence). The CDR3 runs 15 residues. CDR3 sequence (DNA): TGCAGTGCTGCATGGACTAGCGGGAGACAAGAGACCCAGTACTTC. This gives the protein CSAAWTSGRQETQYF.

This sequence joins TRBV24-1 and TRBJ2-5; TRBD1 agrees at 9 bases. The germline V gene encodes CDR1 KGHDR and CDR2 SFDVKD. This CDR3 contains 14 residues. Trimming cost V 9 bases and J 5 bases; bases outside gene matches: 9. The CDR3 bases are TGTGCCACCTCCGCGCGAGGGACAGGGGAGACCCAGTACTTC. It is translated as CATSARGTGETQYF.

In its sample, this clonotype was seen a few times. The chain links TRBV29-1 to TRBJ2-1; 8 nucleotides align to TRBD2. Germline V lookup: CDR1 SQVTM, CDR2 ANQGSEA. CDR3 length: 14 amino acids. Trimming took 5 bases from V and 7 from J; bases not matched to a gene: 10. The CDR3 region is CSVTEAGVRNEQFF. Written as DNA, the CDR3 is TGCAGCGTTACTGAAGCGGGAGTAAGGAATGAGCAGTTCTTC.

The CDR3 reads CASSVGSSGGNEQFF. The CDR3 coding sequence is TGTGCCAGCAGCGTAGGATCTAGCGGGGGGAATGAGCAGTTCTTC. The J gene is TRBJ2-1, the V gene TRBV9; 11 bases fit TRBD2. This CDR3 is built from 15 residues. The trim removed 0 bases at V and 7 bases at J, leaving 3 bases unmatched. The germline V gene encodes CDR1 SGDLS and CDR2 YYNGEE.

This clonotype was picked up a small number of times. The chain recombines TRBV7-8 with TRBJ2-1; D not certain. Germline values: CDR1 SGHVS, CDR2 FQNEAQ. Deletions cut 4 bases from V and 7 bases from J, with 17 bases between. CDR3 length: 15 amino acids. Here the CDR3 reads CASSSGRAALNEQFF. CDR3 nucleotides: TGTGCCAGCAGCTCGGGTAGAGCAGCACTAAATGAGCAGTTCTTC.

The chain joins TRBV7-2 to TRBJ2-1; D ambiguous. The CDR3 has 14 residues. V was cut by 1 base and J by 8 bases, with 12 bases left in between. CDR1 is SGHTA and CDR2 is FQGNSA in the germline V gene. CDR3 coding DNA: TGTGCCAGCAGCTTAGGGCCCCTGGGCGATGAGCAGTTCTTC. Amino acids: CASSLGPLGDEQFF.

Only a few counts were recorded for this clonotype. The chain joins TRBV5-1 to TRBJ2-7; 13 bases align to TRBD2. V shed 0 bases and J 4 bases; nucleotides not matched to a gene: 10. The germline V gene encodes CDR1 SGHRS and CDR2 YFSETQ. CDR3 size: 18 residues. The CDR3 sequence: CASSLVGTSGASRYEQYF. Here the CDR3 DNA reads TGCGCCAGCAGCTTGGTAGGGACTAGCGGGGCCTCGCGGTACGAGCAGTACTTC.

This clonotype turned up a few times. The rearrangement links TRBV12-3 or TRBV12-4 to TRBJ1-1; a possible D gene is TRBD1 (5 bases). Trimming left V 1 base short and J 2 bases short, with 5 bases between. The CDR3 runs to 13 residues. In nucleotides, the CDR3 is TGTGCCAGCAGTTTAGGGGACAACACTGAAGCTTTCTTT. This gives the protein CASSLGDNTEAFF.

V and J are TRBV12-3 or TRBV12-4 and TRBJ2-7; D remains unclear. Trimming stripped 6 bases from V and 7 bases from J, with 22 bases between. There are 15 residues in the CDR3. In DNA, the CDR3 is TGTGCCAGCAGCCCTTGGAGTGCCCCCTACAATGAGCAGTACTTC. Amino acids: CASSPWSAPYNEQYF.

This clonotype was picked up a small number of times. The rearrangement links TRBV5-1 to TRBJ2-1; TRBD1 is a possible D gene (7 bases). The CDR3 extends over 18 amino acids. V lost 0 bases and J lost 0, with 16 bases in between. Germline CDR1 is SGHRS and CDR2 is YFSETQ. The CDR3 DNA reads TGCGCCAGCAGCTTGGCCTCAGGGGGGAAAAGCTCCTACAATGAGCAGTTCTTC. Translated: CASSLASGGKSSYNEQFF.

This clonotype occurred a few times. The rearrangement links TRBV10-2 to TRBJ2-1; 8 nucleotides agree with TRBD2. Germline V CDR1 and CDR2: WSHSY, SAAADI. This CDR3 comprises 17 residues. V lost 7 bases, J lost 8 bases, and 19 bases stayed unmatched. CDR3 DNA sequence: TGCGCCAGCAACTCTCAACCAAGCGGGAGATGGAGGGATGAGCAGTTCTTC. It yields the protein CASNSQPSGRWRDEQFF.

This clonotype was recorded only once. This sequence joins TRBV24-1 and TRBJ2-7, with D perhaps TRBD1 or TRBD2 (6 bases each). The V gene's germline CDR1 is KGHDR and CDR2 SFDVKD. There are 12 residues in the CDR3. Deletions cut 7 bases from V and 5 bases from J, with 11 bases between. In DNA, the CDR3 is TGTGCCACCAGCCAGGGGAGGAACGAGCAGTACTTC. Protein sequence: CATSQGRNEQYF.